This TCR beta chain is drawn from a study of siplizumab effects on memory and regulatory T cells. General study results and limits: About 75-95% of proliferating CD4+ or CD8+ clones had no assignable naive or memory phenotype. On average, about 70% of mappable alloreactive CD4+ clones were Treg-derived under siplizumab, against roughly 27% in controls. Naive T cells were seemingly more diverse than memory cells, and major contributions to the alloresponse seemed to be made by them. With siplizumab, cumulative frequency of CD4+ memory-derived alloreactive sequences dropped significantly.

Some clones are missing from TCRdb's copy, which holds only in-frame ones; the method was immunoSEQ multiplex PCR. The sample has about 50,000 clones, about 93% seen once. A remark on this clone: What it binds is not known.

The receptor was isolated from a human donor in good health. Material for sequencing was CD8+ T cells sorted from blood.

CDR3 DNA: TGTGCCAGCAGTCCCACACTAGCGGGAGTGCATGAGCAGTTCTTC. It translates to CASSPTLAGVHEQFF. V is TRBV27 and J is TRBJ2-1; 11 nucleotides agree with TRBD2. V lost 5 bases to trimming and J lost 8 bases; unmatched junction nucleotides: 8. The CDR3 spans 15 residues. Germline V CDR1 and CDR2: MNHEY, SMNVEV (reference sequence).